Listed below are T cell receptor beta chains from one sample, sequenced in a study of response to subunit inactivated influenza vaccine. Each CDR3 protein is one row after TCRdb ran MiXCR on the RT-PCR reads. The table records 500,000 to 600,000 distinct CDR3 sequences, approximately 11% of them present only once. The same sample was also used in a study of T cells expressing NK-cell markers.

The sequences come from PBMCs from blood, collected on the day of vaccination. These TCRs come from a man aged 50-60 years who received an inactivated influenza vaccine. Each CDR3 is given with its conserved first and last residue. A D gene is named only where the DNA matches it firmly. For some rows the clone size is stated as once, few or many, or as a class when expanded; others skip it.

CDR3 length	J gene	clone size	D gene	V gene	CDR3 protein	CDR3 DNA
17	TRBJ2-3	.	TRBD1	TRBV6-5	CASSYSPGTGNTDTQYF	TGTGCCAGCAGTTATTCCCCCGGGACAGGGAACACAGATACGCAGTATTTT
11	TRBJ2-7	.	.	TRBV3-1	CASSQGGKQYF	TGTGCCAGCAGCCAAGGGGGCAAGCAGTACTTC
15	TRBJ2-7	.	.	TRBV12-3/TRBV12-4	CASSFEGSTFYEQYF	TGTGCCAGCAGTTTTGAAGGTTCCACTTTCTACGAGCAGTACTTC
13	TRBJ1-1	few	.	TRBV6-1	CASSEHANTEAFF	TGTGCCAGCAGTGAACACGCGAACACTGAAGCTTTCTTT
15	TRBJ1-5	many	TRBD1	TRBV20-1	CSASKGQGSNQPQHF	TGCAGTGCTAGTAAGGGACAGGGCAGCAATCAGCCCCAGCATTTT
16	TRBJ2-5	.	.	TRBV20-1	CSASGLQGGAVETQYF	TGCAGTGCTAGTGGGTTACAGGGAGGAGCGGTAGAGACCCAGTACTTC
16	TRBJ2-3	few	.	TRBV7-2	CASSSLGKWGTDTQYF	TGTGCCAGCAGCTCCCTCGGGAAGTGGGGCACAGATACGCAGTATTTT
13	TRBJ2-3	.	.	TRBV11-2	CASSLIPTDTQYF	TGTGCCAGCAGCTTAATCCCTACAGATACGCAGTATTTT
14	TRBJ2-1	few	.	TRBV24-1	CATSGTRKYNEQFF	TGTGCCACCAGTGGTACCAGAAAATACAATGAGCAGTTCTTC
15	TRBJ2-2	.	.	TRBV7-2	CASTAQGTNTGELFF	TGTGCCAGCACCGCTCAAGGAACGAACACCGGGGAGCTGTTTTTT
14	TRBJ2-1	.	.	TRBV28	CASSRDGSRNEQFF	TGTGCCAGCAGCCGGGATGGGAGTAGAAATGAGCAGTTCTTC
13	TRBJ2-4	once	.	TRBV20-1	CSARDPGADIQYF	TGCAGTGCTAGAGATCCGGGGGCAGACATTCAGTACTTC
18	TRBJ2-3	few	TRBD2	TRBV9	CASSRSFGLAIIADTQYF	TGTGCCAGCAGCCGGAGCTTCGGACTAGCGATAATAGCAGATACGCAGTATTTT
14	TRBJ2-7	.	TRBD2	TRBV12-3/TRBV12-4	CASSPPSGNYEQYF	TGTGCCAGCAGTCCGCCTAGCGGGAACTACGAGCAGTACTTC
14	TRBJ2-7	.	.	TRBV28	CATHGLFSSYEQYF	TGTGCCACCCACGGACTATTCAGCTCCTACGAGCAGTACTTC
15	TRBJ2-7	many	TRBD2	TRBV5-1	CASSFNPAGGYEQYF	TGCGCCAGCAGCTTTAATCCAGCGGGAGGCTACGAGCAGTACTTC
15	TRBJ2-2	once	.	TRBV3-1	CASSPFTSQTGELFF	TGTGCCAGCAGCCCGTTCACTAGTCAAACCGGGGAGCTGTTTTTT
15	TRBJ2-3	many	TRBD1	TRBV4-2	CASSQADRVTDTQYF	TGTGCCAGCAGCCAGGCTGACAGGGTCACAGATACGCAGTATTTT
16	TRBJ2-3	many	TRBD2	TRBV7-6	CASSIGTSGSTDTQYF	TGTGCCAGCAGCATAGGGACTAGCGGGAGCACAGATACGCAGTATTTT
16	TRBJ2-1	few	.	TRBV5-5	CASSLVPGDSYNEQFF	TGTGCCAGCTCCCTGGTCCCCGGAGACTCCTACAATGAGCAGTTCTTC
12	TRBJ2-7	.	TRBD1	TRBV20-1	CSAATGSYEQYF	TGCAGTGCAGCGACAGGGTCCTACGAGCAGTACTTC
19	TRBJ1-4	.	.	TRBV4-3	CASSQGSGPTGSFNEKLFF	TGCGCCAGCAGCCAAGGGAGCGGGCCTACAGGGAGCTTTAATGAAAAACTGTTTTTT
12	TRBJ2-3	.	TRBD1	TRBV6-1	CATRTGTDTQYF	TGTGCCACCAGGACAGGGACAGATACGCAGTATTTT
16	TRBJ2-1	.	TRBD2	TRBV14	CASSQDSLAGFIEQFF	TGTGCCAGCAGCCAAGATAGTCTAGCGGGATTCATTGAGCAGTTCTTC
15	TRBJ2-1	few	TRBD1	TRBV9	CASSAGTGVYNEQFF	TGTGCCAGCAGCGCAGGGACAGGGGTTTACAATGAGCAGTTCTTC
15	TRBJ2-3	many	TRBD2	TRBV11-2	CASSGLAGASDTQYF	TGTGCCAGCAGCGGGCTAGCGGGAGCATCCGATACGCAGTATTTT
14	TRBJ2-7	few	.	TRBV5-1	CASTTRGIGDEQYF	TGCGCCAGCACCACAAGGGGGATCGGGGACGAGCAGTACTTC
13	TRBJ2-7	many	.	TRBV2	CASSYGGNYEQYF	TGTGCCAGCAGCTACGGAGGAAACTACGAGCAGTACTTC
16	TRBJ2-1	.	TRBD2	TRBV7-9	CASSLRSGGPYNEQFF	TGTGCCAGCAGCCTCCGGAGCGGGGGGCCCTACAATGAGCAGTTCTTC
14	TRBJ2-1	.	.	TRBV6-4	CASSDRAGLNEQFF	TGTGCCAGCAGTGATCGGGCAGGGCTAAATGAGCAGTTCTTC
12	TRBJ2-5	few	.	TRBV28	CASSGTGETQYF	TGTGCCAGCAGCGGCACGGGAGAGACCCAGTACTTC
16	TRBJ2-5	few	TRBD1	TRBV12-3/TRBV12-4	CASSPQTGARQETQYF	TGTGCCAGCAGTCCCCAGACAGGGGCTCGCCAAGAGACCCAGTACTTC
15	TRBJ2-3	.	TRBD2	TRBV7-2	CASTISGRGIGTQYF	TGTGCCAGCACCATTAGCGGGAGGGGCATCGGTACGCAGTATTTT
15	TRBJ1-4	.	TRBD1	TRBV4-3	CASSLKGAGSEKLFF	TGCGCCAGCAGCCTCAAGGGGGCAGGGAGTGAAAAACTGTTTTTT
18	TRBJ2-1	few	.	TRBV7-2	CASSLARPLVLTYNEQFF	TGTGCCAGCAGCTTAGCACGGCCCTTAGTCCTGACCTACAATGAGCAGTTCTTC
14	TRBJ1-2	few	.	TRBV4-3	CASSPAPPAYGYTF	TGCGCCAGCAGCCCAGCCCCGCCAGCCTATGGCTACACCTTC
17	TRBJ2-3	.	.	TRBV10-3	CAISATIGTYSTDTQYF	TGTGCCATCAGTGCGACGATCGGGACATACAGCACAGATACGCAGTATTTT
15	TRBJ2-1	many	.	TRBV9	CASPRNRVSYNEQFF	TGTGCCAGCCCTCGAAACAGGGTCTCCTACAATGAGCAGTTCTTC
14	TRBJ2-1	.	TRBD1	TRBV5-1	CASSLDSLGQRKFF	TGCGCCAGCAGCTTGGATAGTCTGGGACAGAGGAAATTCTTC
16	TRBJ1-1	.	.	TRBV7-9	CASSFATGSLNTEAFF	TGTGCCAGCAGCTTTGCAACCGGGAGCTTGAACACTGAAGCTTTCTTT
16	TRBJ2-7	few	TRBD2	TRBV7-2	CASSFGLAGSNYEQYF	TGTGCCAGCAGCTTTGGACTAGCGGGGTCCAACTACGAGCAGTACTTC
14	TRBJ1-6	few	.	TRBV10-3	CAISSGTSNSPLHF	TGTGCCATCTCCTCAGGGACGAGTAATTCACCCCTCCACTTT
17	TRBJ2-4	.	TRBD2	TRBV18	CASSPRLAGELLNIQYF	TGTGCCAGCTCACCAAGACTAGCGGGAGAACTGTTGAACATTCAGTACTTC
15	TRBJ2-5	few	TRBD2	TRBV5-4	CASSSVAGGRETQYF	TGTGCCAGCAGCTCCGTAGCGGGAGGGAGGGAGACCCAGTACTTC
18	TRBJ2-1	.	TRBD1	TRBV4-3	CASSQGAPRDRAVYEQFF	TGCGCCAGCAGCCAAGGCGCTCCCCGGGACAGGGCAGTGTATGAGCAGTTCTTC